This entry describes one TCR beta chain. TCRdb reprocessed the 5' RACE reads with MiXCR, giving one entry per CDR3 protein. Among approximately 230,000 distinct CDR3 sequences listed, under 8.5% were seen once. This sample is part of a study of identical twins. Separately, the same data were catalogued under a study of T cells expressing NK-cell markers. That paper adds: Researchers got TCR beta repertoires out of sorted CD3+CD56+NKG2C+, CD3+CD56+NKG2C- and CD3+CD56-NKG2C+ T cells. What remained unclear was the HCMV specificity of expanded NKG2C+ T cell clones.

Sequenced material: CD8+ T cells sorted from blood. The clonotype was recovered from a woman aged 18-35 years in good health.

The CDR3 DNA is TGTGCCAGCAGCTTAGACCAGGGACACCCGAACACTGAAGCTTTCTTT. Its translation: CASSLDQGHPNTEAFF. This sequence joins TRBV7-2 and TRBJ1-1; possibly TRBD1 for D (6 bases). Germline V gene data show CDR1 as SGHTA and CDR2 as FQGNSA. V gave up 1 base and J gave up 1 base, with 13 bases separating them. This CDR3 has 16 amino acids.